The T cell receptor (beta chain) described here comes from a study of T cell changes during pregnancy in multiple sclerosis. This CDR3 contains 14 residues. V dropped 3 bases and J dropped 0 bases, with 6 bases sitting between them. Germline CDR1 and CDR2: LNHDA and SQIVND (reference sequence). Only in-frame clones appear in the TCRdb table, and some are missing; sequencing was by immunoSEQ multiplex PCR. The sample has roughly 97,000 clones; approximately 90% are singletons. The source was peripheral blood, collected in the second trimester of pregnancy. This receptor was identified in a female donor in good health, enrolled as a control in a pregnancy study. The chain joins TRBV19 to TRBJ2-1; D unclear. CDR3 nucleotide sequence: TGTGCCAGTAGTATGCCGAGCTCCTACAATGAGCAGTTCTTC. As protein: CASSMPSSYNEQFF.